Sequencing of this T cell receptor beta chain was carried out in a study of blood T cell repertoires in COVID-19. Study-level information: The samples span acute and convalescent COVID-19 from the United States, Italy and Spain. T cells, B-cell-depleted T cells, or PBMCs provided the cDNA or gDNA that served as material.

Germline V gene lookup returns CDR1 ENHRY and CDR2 SYGVKD. CDR3 size: 13 residues. The V end was cut by 3 bases, the J end by 6 bases, with 12 bases between. Per the study methods: The authors estimated nucleated cell counts from reference gene primer amplification. The method was immunoSEQ multiplex PCR; TCRdb's version includes in-frame clones alone and lacks a portion of them. That table supplies the V and J calls and clone size; D and trimming were determined from the DNA. The data contain some 120,000 clones, around four fifths of them singletons. The origin of this receptor is a woman in her 70s with acute or convalescent COVID-19. The sequencing input was peripheral blood. The chain employs TRBV10-3 and TRBJ2-7; no clear D. The chain's CDR3 is CAISDSPSGEQYF. DNA of the CDR3: TGTGCCATCAGTGACTCACCCTCCGGCGAGCAGTACTTC.